The sequence of this T cell receptor beta chain was determined in a study of cytomegalovirus exposure and HLA in healthy donors. Use of 60 Vbeta and 13 Jbeta primers characterized the PCR. Study processing details: Unique TCR beta chains numbered around 80 million in a later analysis, with roughly 11 million shared. TCRdb's copy holds only in-frame clones and misses some; the assay was immunoSEQ multiplex PCR. V, J and clone size are those of that table, while D and trimming were read from the DNA. The data contain approximately 130,000 clones, 60% to 85% of them seen just once; the ten biggest clones take up about 2%. Study-level findings and limits: An analysis done earlier found most TCR beta V segments productive about 87% or about 30% of the time. V- and J-gene trimming in TCR beta was tied to a missense DCLRE1C variant by an analysis performed later. Presence/absence analyses rested on an assumption that sequencing depth was roughly uniform across donors.

Details on this clone: Its cognate antigen is unknown.

The V segment lost 5 bases and the J segment 6 bases; nucleotides outside the gene matches: 15. The length of the CDR3 is 17 residues. CDR1 is PRHDT and CDR2 is FYEKMQ in the germline V gene (reference sequence). The material sequenced was PBMCs. The chain carries TRBV13 and TRBJ2-3; TRBD1 matches at 9 bases. This TCR was recovered from a female donor in good health and CMV-seropositive. The CDR3 DNA reads TGTGCCAGCAGCCATCACGATATACAGGGGGCTGCGGATACGCAGTATTTT. It specifies CASSHHDIQGAADTQYF.